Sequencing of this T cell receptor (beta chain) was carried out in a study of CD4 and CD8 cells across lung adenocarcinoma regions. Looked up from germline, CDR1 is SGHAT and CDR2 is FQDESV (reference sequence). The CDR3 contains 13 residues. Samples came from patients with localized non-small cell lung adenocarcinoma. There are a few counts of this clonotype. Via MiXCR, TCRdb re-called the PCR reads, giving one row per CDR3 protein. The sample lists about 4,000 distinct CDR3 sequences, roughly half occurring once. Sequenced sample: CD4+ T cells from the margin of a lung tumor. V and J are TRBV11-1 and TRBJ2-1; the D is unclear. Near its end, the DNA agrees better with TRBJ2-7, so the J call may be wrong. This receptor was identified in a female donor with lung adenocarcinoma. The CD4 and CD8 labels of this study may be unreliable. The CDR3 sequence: CASSLANGGEQYF. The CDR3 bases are TGTGCCAGCAGCTTAGCGAACGGTGGTGAGCAGTACTTC.